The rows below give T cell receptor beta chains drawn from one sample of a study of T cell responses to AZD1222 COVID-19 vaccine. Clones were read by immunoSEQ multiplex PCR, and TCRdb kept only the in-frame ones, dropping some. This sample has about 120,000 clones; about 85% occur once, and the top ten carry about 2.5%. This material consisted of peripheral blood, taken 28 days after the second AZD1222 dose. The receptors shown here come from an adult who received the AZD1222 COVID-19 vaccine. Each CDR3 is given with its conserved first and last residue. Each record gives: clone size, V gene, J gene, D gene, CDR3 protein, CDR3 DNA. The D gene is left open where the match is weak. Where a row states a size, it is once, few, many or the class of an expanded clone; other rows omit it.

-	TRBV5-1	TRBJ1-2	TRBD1	CASGDRNYGYTF	TGCGCCAGCGGGGACAGGAACTATGGCTACACCTTC
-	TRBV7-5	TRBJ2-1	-	CVRSLSGGSDNEQFF	TGTGTCAGAAGCTTATCGGGGGGATCAGACAATGAGCAGTTCTTC
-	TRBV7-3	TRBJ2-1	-	CASSPKSQAGDNEQFF	TGTGCCAGCTCCCCCAAGAGTCAGGCGGGTGACAATGAGCAGTTCTTC
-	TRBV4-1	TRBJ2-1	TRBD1	CASSQDRGPPGEQFF	TGCGCCAGCAGCCAAGACAGGGGGCCCCCCGGGGAGCAGTTCTTC
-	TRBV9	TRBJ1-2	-	CASSVGLGEPGAEGYTF	TGTGCCAGCAGCGTAGGCCTCGGCGAGCCAGGGGCGGAGGGCTACACCTTC
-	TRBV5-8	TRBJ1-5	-	CASSLALGYNQPQHF	TGTGCCAGCAGCTTGGCCCTGGGATACAATCAGCCCCAGCATTTT
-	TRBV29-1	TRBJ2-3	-	CSAGQDTQYF	TGCAGCGCAGGACAAGATACGCAGTATTTT
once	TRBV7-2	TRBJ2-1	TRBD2	CASRPGLAGNYYSYNEQFF	TGTGCCAGCCGACCTGGACTAGCGGGGAATTACTACTCCTACAATGAGCAGTTCTTC
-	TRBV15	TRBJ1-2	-	CATSRDRVSYTF	TGTGCCACCAGCAGAGATAGGGTTTCCTACACCTTC
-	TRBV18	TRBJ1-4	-	CASSILVTNEKLFF	TGTGCCAGCTCGATCCTTGTAACTAATGAAAAACTGTTTTTT
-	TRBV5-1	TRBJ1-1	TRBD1	CASSLAGGTGNTEAFF	TGCGCCAGCAGCTTGGCCGGGGGGACAGGGAACACTGAAGCTTTCTTT
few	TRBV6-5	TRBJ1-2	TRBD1	CASSADRGRDGYTF	TGTGCCAGCAGCGCGGACAGGGGGCGGGATGGCTACACCTTC
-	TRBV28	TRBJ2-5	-	CASSSILGNPLAQETQYF	TGTGCCAGCAGTTCTATTCTCGGGAACCCTCTAGCACAAGAGACCCAGTACTTC
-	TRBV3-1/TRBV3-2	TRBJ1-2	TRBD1	CASSPQFQGENGYTF	TGTGCCAGCAGCCCCCAATTTCAGGGGGAAAATGGCTACACCTTC
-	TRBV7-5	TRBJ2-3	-	CARSLQRTLRDTQYF	TGTGCCAGAAGCCTTCAGAGGACCTTAAGAGATACGCAGTATTTT